The subject of this entry is one T cell receptor (beta chain). Its specificity is not known. This entry is derived from a study of post-analysis software for immune sequencing data. Findings and caveats of the study: TRBV5-6, TRBV5-1 and TRBV20-1 belonged to a set of roughly five TRBV segments that were more frequent in patients than controls.

With 1 base clipped from V and 5 bases from J, the junction kept 3 bases outside the gene matches. The V gene's germline CDR1 is KGHSH and CDR2 LQKENI. The CDR3 loop spans 15 amino acids. TCR beta cDNA libraries included unique molecular identifiers. TCRdb ran MiXCR on the PCR reads and lists one entry per CDR3 protein. The table shows some 690,000 distinct CDR3 sequences, with roughly three fifths occurring only once. The sequenced sample consisted of blood. This clonotype was sampled from a girl aged 2 to 9 with multiple sclerosis. V usage is TRBV18 and J usage is TRBJ1-5; TRBD1 matches at 9 bases. The CDR3 DNA is TGTGCCAGCTCACCACAGGACAGGGGCCATCAGCCCCAGCATTTT. It yields the protein CASSPQDRGHQPQHF.